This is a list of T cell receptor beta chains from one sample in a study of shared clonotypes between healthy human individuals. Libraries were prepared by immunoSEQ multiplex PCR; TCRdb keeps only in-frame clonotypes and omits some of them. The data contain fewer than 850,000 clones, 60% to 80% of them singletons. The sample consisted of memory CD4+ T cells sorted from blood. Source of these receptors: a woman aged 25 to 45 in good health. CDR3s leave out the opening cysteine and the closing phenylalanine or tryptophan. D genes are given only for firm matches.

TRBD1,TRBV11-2,ASSTLTGGGEQY
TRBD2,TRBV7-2,ASSLNAGGAYEQY
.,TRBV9,ASSAGLQGHEQY
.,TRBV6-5,ASSSYDGYT
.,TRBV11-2,ASSLGQGLPYEQY
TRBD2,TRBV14,ASSQDGLAVNIQY
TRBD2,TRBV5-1,ASSATGTSGETQY
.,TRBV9,ASSARRGPGELF
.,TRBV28,ASSPQPPGYEQY
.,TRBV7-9,ASSPTWGKLYNEQF
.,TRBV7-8,ASSPRELHQPQH
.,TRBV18,ASSPVTDRPHEGNTIY
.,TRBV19,ASSYSGAYSYEQY
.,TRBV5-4,ASSGDGGGTQY
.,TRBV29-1,SVEVQPGDTEAF
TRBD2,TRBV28,ASMSGRNYEQY
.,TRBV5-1,ASSLGQYYEQY
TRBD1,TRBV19,ASSIRRTGSDTQY
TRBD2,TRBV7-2,ASSLDATSANYEQY
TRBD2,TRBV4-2,ASGAGGPYEQY
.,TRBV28,ASLRAGSNEKLF
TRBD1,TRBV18,ASTGQGGYGYT
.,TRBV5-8,ASSVDLARLRKDTQY